This T cell receptor beta chain derives from a study of control samples from healthy donors and cancer patients. This clone was detected once. The method was immunoSEQ multiplex PCR; TCRdb's version includes in-frame clones alone and lacks a portion of them. The sample shows under 110,000 clones, around 89% of them seen only once. The specimen was blood. The sequence derives from a man aged 30-40 years in good health.

The CDR3 here is CASSLSRKGEQFF. CDR3 nucleotide sequence: TGTGCCAGCAGTTTATCCCGAAAAGGTGAGCAGTTCTTC. The chain carries TRBV27 and TRBJ2-1; no clear D. CDR1 MNHEY and CDR2 SMNVEV come from the germline V gene (reference sequence). This CDR3 region has 13 residues. Trimming left V 0 bases short and J 9 bases short, with 9 bases between.